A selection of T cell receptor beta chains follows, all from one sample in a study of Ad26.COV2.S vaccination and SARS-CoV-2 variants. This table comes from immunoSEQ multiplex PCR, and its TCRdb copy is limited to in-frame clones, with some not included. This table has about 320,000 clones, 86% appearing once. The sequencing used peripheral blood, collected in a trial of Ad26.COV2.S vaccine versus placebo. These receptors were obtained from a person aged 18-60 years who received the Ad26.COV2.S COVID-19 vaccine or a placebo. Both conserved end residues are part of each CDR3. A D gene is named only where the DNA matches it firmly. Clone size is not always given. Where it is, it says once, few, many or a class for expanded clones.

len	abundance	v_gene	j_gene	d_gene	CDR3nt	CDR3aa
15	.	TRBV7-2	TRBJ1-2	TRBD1	TGTGCCAGCAGCCAAGGGACAGGGGGCGGGCGAGGCTACACCTTC	CASSQGTGGGRGYTF
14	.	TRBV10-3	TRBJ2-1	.	TGTGCCATCAGTGAGAGGTTAACCTACAATGAGCAGTTCTTC	CAISERLTYNEQFF
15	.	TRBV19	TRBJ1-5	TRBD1	TGTGCCAGTAGTATACAGGGGGCTAGCAATCAGCCCCAGCATTTT	CASSIQGASNQPQHF
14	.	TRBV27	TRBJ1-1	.	TGTGCCAGCAGACAAGGGGAGGTGAACACTGAAGCTTTCTTT	CASRQGEVNTEAFF
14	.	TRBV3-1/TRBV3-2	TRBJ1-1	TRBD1	TGTGCCAGCAGCCAAGTTAAGGGGGCAGCTGAAGCTTTCTTT	CASSQVKGAAEAFF
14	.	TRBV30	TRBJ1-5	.	TGTGCCTGGAGTGTATCTCGGTTCAGGAGGCCCCAGCATTTT	CAWSVSRFRRPQHF
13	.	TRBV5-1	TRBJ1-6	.	TGCGCCAGCAGCTTGGGGGCAGATTCACCCCTCCACTTT	CASSLGADSPLHF
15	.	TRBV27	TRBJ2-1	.	TGTGCCAGCAGTTTAGGGAGAAGCTCCTACAATGAGCAGTTCTTC	CASSLGRSSYNEQFF
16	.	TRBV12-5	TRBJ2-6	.	TGTGCTAGTGGTCCTGGTACGCTTCCTGGGGCCAACGTCCTGACTTTC	CASGPGTLPGANVLTF
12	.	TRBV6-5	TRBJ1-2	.	TGTGCCAGCAGCGTCATCACATATGGCTACACCTTC	CASSVITYGYTF
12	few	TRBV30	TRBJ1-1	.	TGTGCCTGGAGAGGTTCTCGATCTGAAGCTTTCTTT	CAWRGSRSEAFF
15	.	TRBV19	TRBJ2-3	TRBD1	TGTGCCAGTAGTACGGGACAGGGGCGCACAGATACGCAGTATTTT	CASSTGQGRTDTQYF
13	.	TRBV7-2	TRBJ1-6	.	TGTGCCAGCAGCTTAGAATTCTCTTCACCCCTCCACTTT	CASSLEFSSPLHF
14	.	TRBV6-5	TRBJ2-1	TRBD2	TGTGCCACACACTCGGGACTAGCGGTACGTGAGCAGTTCTTC	CATHSGLAVREQFF
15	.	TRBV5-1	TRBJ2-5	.	TGCGCCAGCAGCACCGGGCCCCCAAATCGGGAGACCCAGTACTTC	CASSTGPPNRETQYF
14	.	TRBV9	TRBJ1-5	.	TGTGCCAGCAGCCTCGAGGGGGGGGGACAGCCCCAGCATTTT	CASSLEGGGQPQHF
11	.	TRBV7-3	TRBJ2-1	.	TGTGCCAGCAGCTTAGGTAATGAGCAGTTCTTC	CASSLGNEQFF
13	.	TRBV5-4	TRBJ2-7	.	TGTGCCAGCAGCTTGCTACACGGATACGAGCAGTACTTC	CASSLLHGYEQYF
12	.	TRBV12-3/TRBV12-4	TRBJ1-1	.	TGTGCCAGCAGGTTGAGTAAGACTGAAGCTTTCTTT	CASRLSKTEAFF
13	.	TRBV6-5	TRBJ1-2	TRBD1	TGTGCCAGCACGGACAGGGTCTCCTATGGCTACACCTTC	CASTDRVSYGYTF
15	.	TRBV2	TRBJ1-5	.	TGTGCCAGCAGTGAGTCCGGAGTTTTAGCGCAGCCCCAGCATTTT	CASSESGVLAQPQHF
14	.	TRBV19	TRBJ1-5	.	TGTGCCAGTAGTAACCCAGGGGTTAGGCAGCCCCAGCATTTT	CASSNPGVRQPQHF
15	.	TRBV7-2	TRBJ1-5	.	TGTGCCAGCACCATCCCCGGACAGATAAATCAGCCCCAGCATTTT	CASTIPGQINQPQHF
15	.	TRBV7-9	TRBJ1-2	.	TGTGCCAGCAGCTTAGGGCCAGAGGTTTTGGGTGGCTACACCTTC	CASSLGPEVLGGYTF
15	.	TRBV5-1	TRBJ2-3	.	TGCGCCAGCAGCTGGTCCCGTGGGGGGACAGATACGCAGTATTTT	CASSWSRGGTDTQYF
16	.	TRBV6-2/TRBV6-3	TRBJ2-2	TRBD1	TGTGCCAGCAGTTACTCCGGGACAGGGGGCCGCGGGGAGCTGTTTTTT	CASSYSGTGGRGELFF
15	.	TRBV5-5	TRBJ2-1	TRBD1	TGTGCCAGCAGCTTCGGGACAGGGGTGTACAATGAGCAGTTCTTC	CASSFGTGVYNEQFF
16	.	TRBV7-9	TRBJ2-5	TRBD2	TGTGCCAGCAGCTTAGTTGGGGGGGAGACTCAAGAGACCCAGTACTTC	CASSLVGGETQETQYF
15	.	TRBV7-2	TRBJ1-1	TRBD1	TGTGCCAGCAGCTTAGTCCCTGACAGGGTCAAACAAGCTTTCTTT	CASSLVPDRVKQAFF
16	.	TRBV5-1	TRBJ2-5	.	TGCGCCAGCAGCTTGTTCTTTCAGGGGAGGCAAGAGACCCAGTACTTC	CASSLFFQGRQETQYF
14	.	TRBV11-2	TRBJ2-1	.	TGTGCCAGCAGCTTAGACAGCTCCTACAATGAGCAGTTCTTC	CASSLDSSYNEQFF
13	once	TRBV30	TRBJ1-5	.	TGTGCCTGGAGTGTGGCCGATTATCAGCCCCAGCATTTT	CAWSVADYQPQHF
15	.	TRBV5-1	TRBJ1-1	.	TGCGCCAGCAGCCCTCGCCTCCACATGAACACTGAAGCTTTCTTT	CASSPRLHMNTEAFF
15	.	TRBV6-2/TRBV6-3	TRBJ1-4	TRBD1	TGTGCCAGCAGTTTCGCAGGGGGCGCGGATGAAAAACTGTTTTTT	CASSFAGGADEKLFF
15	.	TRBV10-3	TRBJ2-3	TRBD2	TGTGCCATCAGTGATAGCGGGGCCCAGCCCGATACGCAGTATTTT	CAISDSGAQPDTQYF
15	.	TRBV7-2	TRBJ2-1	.	TGTGCCAGCAGCTTAGCCGGGATTGTCTACAATGAGCAGTTCTTC	CASSLAGIVYNEQFF
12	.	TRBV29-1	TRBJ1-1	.	TGCAGCGTCCGCCGGGGTGGCGCTGAAGCTTTCTTT	CSVRRGGAEAFF
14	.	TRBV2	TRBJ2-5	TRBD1	TGTGCCAGCAGTGGGGGGACAGGGCTAGAGACCCAGTACTTC	CASSGGTGLETQYF
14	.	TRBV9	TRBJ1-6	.	TGTGCCAGCAGCGTAGACTACAGCCCCACACCCCTCCACTTT	CASSVDYSPTPLHF
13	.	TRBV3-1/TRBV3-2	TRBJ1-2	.	TGTGCCAGCAGCCCCCTGCCCAGTAACGGCTACACCTTC	CASSPLPSNGYTF
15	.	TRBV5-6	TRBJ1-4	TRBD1	TGTGCCAGCAGCGATATGCAGGGGGCAGGTGAAAAACTGTTTTTT	CASSDMQGAGEKLFF
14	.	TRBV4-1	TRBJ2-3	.	TGCGCCAGCAGCCGAATGTCCCGCACAGATACGCAGTATTTT	CASSRMSRTDTQYF
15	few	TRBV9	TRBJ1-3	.	TGTGCCAGCAGCGTAGGAGTGAACTCTGGAAACACCATATATTTT	CASSVGVNSGNTIYF
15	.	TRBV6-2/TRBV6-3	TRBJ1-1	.	TGTGCCAGCAGTGATCGGTTGGCAGGGGTCACTGAAGCTTTCTTT	CASSDRLAGVTEAFF
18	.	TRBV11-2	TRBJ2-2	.	TGTGCCAGCAGCCTTGGGGTCGGCAGGGGGGCGGACACCGGGGAGCTGTTTTTT	CASSLGVGRGADTGELFF
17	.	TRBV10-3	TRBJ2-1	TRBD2	TGTGCCATCAGTGATTCGAAAGCTAGCGGGGGGGCCCATGAGCAGTTCTTC	CAISDSKASGGAHEQFF
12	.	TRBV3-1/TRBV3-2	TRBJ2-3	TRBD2	TGTGCCTGCGGGGGGGAGAAAGATACGCAGTATTTT	CACGGEKDTQYF
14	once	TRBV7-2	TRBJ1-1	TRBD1	TGTGCCAGCAGCCGCTCAGGGGGGTACACTGAAGCTTTCTTT	CASSRSGGYTEAFF
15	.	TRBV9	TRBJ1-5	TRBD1	TGTGCCAGCAGCGTAGGCCCCGACAGGGCCCAGCCCCAGCATTTT	CASSVGPDRAQPQHF
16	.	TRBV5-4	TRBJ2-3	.	TGTGCCAGCAGCTTATCTGGGACAAGGGGCACAGATACGCAGTATTTT	CASSLSGTRGTDTQYF
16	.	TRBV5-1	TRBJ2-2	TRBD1	TGCGCCAGCAGCTTGACTCCGGGACAGGGGATCGGGGAGCTGTTTTTT	CASSLTPGQGIGELFF
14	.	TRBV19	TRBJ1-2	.	TGTGCCAGTAGTATACAGGGGTTGGACTATGGCTACACCTTC	CASSIQGLDYGYTF
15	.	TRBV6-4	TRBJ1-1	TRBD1	TGTGCCAGCAGTGTCCGCGGAGGACAGGGGGCAGAGGCTTTCTTT	CASSVRGGQGAEAFF